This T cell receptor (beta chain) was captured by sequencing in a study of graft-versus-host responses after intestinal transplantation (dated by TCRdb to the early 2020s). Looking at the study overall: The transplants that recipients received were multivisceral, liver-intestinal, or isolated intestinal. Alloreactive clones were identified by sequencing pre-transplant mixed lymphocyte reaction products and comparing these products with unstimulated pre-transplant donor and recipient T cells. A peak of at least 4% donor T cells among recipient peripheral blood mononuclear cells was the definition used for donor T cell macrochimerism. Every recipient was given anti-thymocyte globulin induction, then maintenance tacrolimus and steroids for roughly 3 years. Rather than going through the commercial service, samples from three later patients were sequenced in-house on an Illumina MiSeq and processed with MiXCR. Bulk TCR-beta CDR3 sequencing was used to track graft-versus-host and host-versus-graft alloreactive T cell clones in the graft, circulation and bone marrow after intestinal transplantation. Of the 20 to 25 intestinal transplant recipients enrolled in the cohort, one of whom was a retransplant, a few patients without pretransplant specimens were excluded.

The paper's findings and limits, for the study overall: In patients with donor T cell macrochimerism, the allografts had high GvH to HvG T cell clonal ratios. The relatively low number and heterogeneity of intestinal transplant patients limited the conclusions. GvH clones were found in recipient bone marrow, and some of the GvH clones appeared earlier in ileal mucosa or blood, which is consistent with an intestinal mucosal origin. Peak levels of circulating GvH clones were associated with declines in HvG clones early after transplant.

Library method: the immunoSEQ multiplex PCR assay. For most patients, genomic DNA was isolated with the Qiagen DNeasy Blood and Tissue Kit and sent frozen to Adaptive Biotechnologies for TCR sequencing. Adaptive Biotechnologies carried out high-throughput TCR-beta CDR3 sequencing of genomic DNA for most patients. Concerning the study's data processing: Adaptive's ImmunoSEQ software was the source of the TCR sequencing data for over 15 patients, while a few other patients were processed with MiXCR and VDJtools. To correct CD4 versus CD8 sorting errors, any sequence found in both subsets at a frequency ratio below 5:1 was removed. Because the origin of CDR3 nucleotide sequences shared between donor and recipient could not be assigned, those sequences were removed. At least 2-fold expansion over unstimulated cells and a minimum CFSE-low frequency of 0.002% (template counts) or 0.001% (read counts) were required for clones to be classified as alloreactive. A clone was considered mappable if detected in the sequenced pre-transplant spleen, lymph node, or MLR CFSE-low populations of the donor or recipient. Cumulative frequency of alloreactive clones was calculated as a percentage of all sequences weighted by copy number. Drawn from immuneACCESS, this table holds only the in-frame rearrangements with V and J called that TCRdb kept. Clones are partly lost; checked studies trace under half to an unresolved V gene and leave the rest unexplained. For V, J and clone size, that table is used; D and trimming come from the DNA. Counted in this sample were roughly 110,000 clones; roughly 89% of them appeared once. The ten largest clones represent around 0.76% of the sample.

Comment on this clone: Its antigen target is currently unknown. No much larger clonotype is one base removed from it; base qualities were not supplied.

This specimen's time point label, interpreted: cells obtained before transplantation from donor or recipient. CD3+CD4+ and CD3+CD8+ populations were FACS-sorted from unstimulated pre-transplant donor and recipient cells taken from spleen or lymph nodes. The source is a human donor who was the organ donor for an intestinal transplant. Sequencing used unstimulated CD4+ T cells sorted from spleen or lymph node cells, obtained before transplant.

The CDR3 in this case is CASSYSGARNSPLHF. The DNA is as follows: TGTGCCAGCAGTTACTCAGGGGCAAGGAATTCACCCCTCCACTTT. Here the chain combines TRBV6-5 and TRBJ1-6; a tentative D match to TRBD1 spans 5 bases. CDR1 is given as MNHEY and CDR2 as SVGAGI, both from the germline V gene. V sheds 0 bases and J sheds 7 bases, leaving 10 bases between their ends. Reading from cysteine to phenylalanine, the CDR3 counts 15 amino acids. The sequence is cut down to CDR3 DNA, 45 bases in frame from base 1.